The 20 T cell receptor beta chains below all came from one sample that was sequenced in a study of blood T cell repertoires in COVID-19 (dated by TCRdb to the early 2020s). Receptor libraries were prepared by the immunoSEQ multiplex PCR assay. Imported from immuneACCESS, the table was reduced by TCRdb to in-frame sequences with V and J called. These copies leave out some clones; in studies compared against another copy, an unresolved V gene accounts for under half, and the cause of the remainder is not known. This sample lists 340,000 or so clones; 80% to 90% were detected once. About 4.2% of the sample is held by the ten biggest clonotypes. Sequenced: PBMCs or T cells enriched from blood (not recorded which). Receptors originate from a woman aged 40-49 years with acute COVID-19.

CDR3 in amino acids: CASSPRPGTGEGSYGYTF. CDR3 bases: TGTGCCAGTAGTCCGCGTCCCGGGACAGGGGAAGGCTCCTATGGCTACACCTTC. V is TRBV19 and J is TRBJ1-2; 10 bases match TRBD1. Trimming took 5 bases from V and 4 from J; bases not matched to a gene: 16. The CDR3 sequence is 18 residues long. Germline V gene lookup returns CDR1 LNHDA and CDR2 SQIVND (reference sequence).

The chain links TRBV14 to TRBJ2-4; TRBD1 matches at 7 bases. The V segment lost 1 base and the J segment 3 bases; nucleotides outside the gene matches: 3. CDR3 length equals 15 residues. Per germline, CDR1 SGHDN and CDR2 FVKESK. The CDR3 bases are TGTGCCAGCAGCCAAGCCGGGACAGTCAAAAACATTCAGTACTTC. As protein: CASSQAGTVKNIQYF.

The chain uses TRBV5-1 and TRBJ2-7; a possible D gene is TRBD2 (6 bases). The CDR3 has 13 amino acids. Germline CDR1 and CDR2: SGHRS and YFSETQ. Trimming shortened V by 4 bases and J by 6 bases, and 14 bases separated the two germline ends. The CDR3 DNA sequence: TGCGCCAGCAGCCCCGAGCGGGTGTCCGAGCAGTACTTC. This sequence encodes CASSPERVSEQYF. The variable domain in full, with the rest retrieved from reference TRBV5-1 and TRBJ2-7, is KAGVTQTPRYLIKTRGQQVTLSCSPISGHRSVSWYQQTPGQGLQFLFEYFSETQRNKGNFPGRFSGRQFSNSRSEMNVSTLELGDSALYLCASSPERVSEQYFGPGTRLTVT.

The V and J genes are TRBV11-2 and TRBJ1-5; 10 bases line up with TRBD1. This CDR3 is 16 amino acids long. Germline assignment: CDR1 SGHAT and CDR2 FQNNGV. Trimming took 5 bases from V and 2 from J; bases not matched to a gene: 6. CDR3 nucleotide sequence: TGTGCCAGCAGCCCGGGACAGGGGAACCGCAATCAGCCCCAGCATTTT. It translates to CASSPGQGNRNQPQHF.

This clone came up a few times. The chain combines TRBV7-2 with TRBJ1-4, with 9 bases lining up with TRBD1. The CDR3 is 15 amino acids. V was clipped by 5 bases and J by 7 bases; unmatched bases: 8. Germline assignment: CDR1 SGHTA and CDR2 FQGNSA. CDR3 in DNA: TGTGCCAGCAGCCTACAGGGGGCAGGAGGTGAAAAACTGTTTTTT. This gives the protein CASSLQGAGGEKLFF.

This chain joins TRBV18 and TRBJ2-5; D unresolved. CDR1 and CDR2 from the germline V gene are KGHSH and LQKENI. This CDR3 spans 14 amino acids. Between the trimmed V and J ends, which lost 0 bases and 1 base, there was a span of 6 bases. This CDR3 is CASSPPSSQETQYF. As DNA, the CDR3 is TGTGCCAGCTCACCACCGAGTAGCCAAGAGACCCAGTACTTC.

V and J are TRBV5-1 and TRBJ1-1, with TRBD1 matching 9 bases. Germline V gene lookup returns CDR1 SGHRS and CDR2 YFSETQ. The CDR3 spans 15 residues. Trimming at V came to 3 bases and at J to 4 bases, leaving 7 bases not matched to a gene. The DNA of the CDR3 is TGCGCCAGCAGCTACCGGGACAGGGATCTCACTGAAGCTTTCTTT. This gives the protein CASSYRDRDLTEAFF.

The table lists this clone with a count of one. The V call is TRBV27, the J call TRBJ1-6; maybe TRBD1 (6 bases). This CDR3 contains 18 residues. Trimming took off 1 base at V and 0 bases at J, with 13 bases between the two ends. Germline V gene lookup returns CDR1 MNHEY and CDR2 SMNVEV (reference sequence). For the CDR3, the DNA is TGTGCCAGCAGTTTATACGGGACAAGGAGCTCCTATAATTCACCCCTCCACTTT. Translated: CASSLYGTRSSYNSPLHF.

This clone was recorded once. Other nucleotide sequences from this sample produce the same CDR3. The V and J genes are TRBV19 and TRBJ2-7; D is ambiguous. CDR1 LNHDA and CDR2 SQIVND come from the germline V gene (reference sequence). Trimming stripped 1 base from V and 3 bases from J, with 7 bases between. This CDR3 is built from 13 residues. The CDR3 region is CASSIGGGYEQYF. As DNA, the CDR3 is TGTGCCAGTAGTATAGGCGGCGGCTACGAGCAGTACTTC.

This sequence joins TRBV28 and TRBJ2-7; 13 bases align to TRBD2. Germline V gene sequence: CDR1 MDHEN, CDR2 SYDVKM. This CDR3 region has 21 residues. The trim removed 5 bases at V and 6 bases at J, leaving 25 bases unmatched. The CDR3 nucleotides are TGTGCCAGCAGTCCCTACTACGAGGGACTAGCGGGACACGTTCGAAGGGGCGAGCAGTACTTC. It specifies CASSPYYEGLAGHVRRGEQYF.

The V and J genes are TRBV19 and TRBJ2-7; D might be TRBD1 (5 bases). CDR3 length: 14 residues. Trimming took 5 bases from V and 0 from J, leaving 11 bases between them. Per germline, CDR1 LNHDA and CDR2 SQIVND (reference sequence). The CDR3: CASSSLQGSYEQYF. As DNA, the CDR3 is TGTGCCAGTAGTTCTCTTCAGGGCTCCTACGAGCAGTACTTC.

The rearrangement joins TRBV3-1 (or the pseudogene TRBV3-2) to TRBJ2-3; 9 bases align to TRBD2. The CDR3 consists of 16 residues. Germline V lookup: CDR1 LGHDT, CDR2 YNNKEL (reference sequence). The junction had 8 bases not matched to a gene; V was cut back by 4 bases and J by 3 bases. The CDR3 reads CASSPVAGVGTDTQYF. The CDR3 DNA is TGTGCCAGCAGCCCCGTAGCGGGAGTTGGTACAGATACGCAGTATTTT.

The CDR3 protein is CSVDRGGELFF. For the CDR3, the DNA is TGCAGCGTTGATCGAGGCGGGGAGCTGTTTTTT. The chain joins TRBV29-1 to TRBJ2-2; D ambiguous. This CDR3 has 11 residues. Germline CDR1 is SQVTM and CDR2 is ANQGSEA. The ends were cut back, 3 bases at V and 7 bases at J, with 6 bases in the middle.

This clone showed up just once. The chain couples TRBV7-9 to TRBJ1-1; no clear D. The V end lost 5 bases, the J end lost 4 bases, and 20 bases lay between the germline ends. Germline CDR1 is SEHNR and CDR2 is FQNEAQ (reference sequence). The CDR3 loop spans 16 amino acids. The CDR3 loop is CASSQTKFEASTEAFF. CDR3 in DNA: TGTGCCAGCAGCCAAACTAAATTCGAGGCGAGCACTGAAGCTTTCTTT.

Regarding this clone: The same CDR3 can be traced to other DNA sequences in this sample. This rearrangement joins TRBV18 to TRBJ1-2; tentative D call: TRBD1 (6 bases). This CDR3 region has 13 residues. Germline loops: CDR1 KGHSH, CDR2 LQKENI. Trimming pared 3 bases from V and 2 bases from J, leaving 7 bases between. This CDR3 is CASSPDSNYGYTF. CDR3 DNA: TGTGCCAGCTCACCGGACAGCAACTATGGCTACACCTTC.

The rearrangement links TRBV20-1 to TRBJ2-5; possible D gene TRBD2, 6 bases. The CDR3 runs 14 residues. Per the germline V gene, CDR1 is DFQATT and CDR2 is SNEGSKA (reference sequence). V lost 3 bases, J lost 5 bases, and 16 bases lay in between. The CDR3 region has the DNA TGCAGTGCTAGTCTCAGGAGGGGTTGGGAGACCCAGTACTTC. It specifies CSASLRRGWETQYF.

This clone was counted once. V is TRBV11-2 and J is TRBJ2-1; TRBD2 agrees at 12 bases. The V gene's germline CDR1 is SGHAT and CDR2 FQNNGV. After removal of 3 bases from V and 10 bases from J, the junction contained 13 bases not matched to a gene. This CDR3 spans 17 amino acids. The CDR3 reads CASSFKTSGSPLGEQFF. DNA of the CDR3: TGTGCCAGCAGCTTCAAGACTAGCGGGAGCCCACTGGGGGAGCAGTTCTTC.

V usage is TRBV2 and J usage is TRBJ2-2, with D possibly TRBD1 on 5 matching bases. This CDR3 is 15 amino acids long. CDR1 is SNHLY and CDR2 is FYNNEI in the germline V gene. The V gene lost 6 bases and the J gene lost 0 bases, with 11 bases spanning the gap. The CDR3 reads CASRYRSTNTGELFF. For the CDR3, the DNA is TGTGCCAGCAGATACAGGTCAACGAACACCGGGGAGCTGTTTTTT.

The chain carries TRBV6-5 and TRBJ2-3, with 8 bases identical to TRBD2. CDR1 and CDR2 from the germline V gene are MNHEY and SVGAGI. V shed 1 base, J shed 3 bases, and the junction held 3 bases outside the gene matches. The CDR3 is made up of 15 amino acids. The CDR3: CASSYFGGGTDTQYF. The CDR3 DNA sequence: TGTGCCAGCAGTTACTTCGGCGGGGGGACAGATACGCAGTATTTT.

The genes are TRBV7-3 and TRBJ2-5; D ambiguous. Germline V gene sequence: CDR1 SGHTA, CDR2 FQGTGA. The CDR3 runs 15 residues. Trimming stripped 1 base from V and 0 bases from J, with 9 bases between. DNA of the CDR3: TGTGCCAGCAGCTTAAATGGAGCAGACCAAGAGACCCAGTACTTC. Protein product: CASSLNGADQETQYF.